The next 21 T cell receptor beta chains were all read from a single sample in a study of blood T cell repertoires in COVID-19. Assay: immunoSEQ multiplex PCR; the TCRdb copy retains only in-frame clones and omits some. This table holds approximately 240,000 clones, 80% to 90% found once. Sequencing was performed on peripheral blood. These TCRs come from a man aged 50-60 years who had recovered from COVID-19.

The chain recombines TRBV28 with TRBJ2-3, with D unclear. Between the trimmed V and J ends, which lost 3 bases and 2 bases, there was a span of 6 bases. Per germline, CDR1 MDHEN and CDR2 SYDVKM. This CDR3 comprises 13 residues. The CDR3 sequence: CASSLQFTDTQYF. As DNA, the CDR3 is TGTGCCAGCAGTTTGCAGTTCACAGATACGCAGTATTTT.

The CDR3 loop reads CASRPGTTNEQFF. The CDR3 DNA is TGTGCCAGCAGGCCCGGGACTACCAATGAGCAGTTCTTC. The chain joins TRBV12-3 or TRBV12-4 to TRBJ2-1; 7 bases fit TRBD2. This CDR3 comprises 13 residues. The trim removed 6 bases at V and 6 bases at J, leaving 5 bases unmatched.

The chain recombines TRBV5-1 with TRBJ2-3; D unresolved. The germline V and J ends were trimmed by 1 base and 3 bases, with 9 bases remaining between them. Germline lookup yields CDR1 SGHRS and CDR2 YFSETQ. CDR3 length equals 14 residues. The CDR3 DNA reads as TGCGCCAGCAGCTTGAACAGCCCAACAGATACGCAGTATTTT. Amino acid sequence: CASSLNSPTDTQYF.

The V call is TRBV27, the J call TRBJ2-2, with TRBD2 matching 12 bases. Germline CDR1 reads MNHEY; CDR2 reads SMNVEV (reference sequence). Trimming removed 5 bases from V and 6 bases from J; junction bases left unmatched: 10. The CDR3 runs to 17 residues. CDR3: CASSSSRLAGEAGELFF. The DNA of the CDR3 is TGTGCCAGCAGTAGCTCCAGACTAGCGGGAGAGGCCGGGGAGCTGTTTTTT.

V usage is TRBV7-9 and J usage is TRBJ2-3; TRBD2 agrees at 7 bases. This CDR3 is 15 amino acids long. V was pared by 5 bases and J by 1 base, with 6 bases of the junction left unmatched. Per germline, CDR1 SEHNR and CDR2 FQNEAQ (reference sequence). The chain's CDR3 is CASSPPGLRTDTQYF. In DNA, the CDR3 is TGTGCCAGCAGCCCACCGGGACTACGCACAGATACGCAGTATTTT.

The chain links TRBV5-1 to TRBJ1-6; 7 nucleotides agree with TRBD1. V lost 5 bases to trimming and J lost 7 bases; unmatched junction nucleotides: 6. Germline CDR1 SGHRS, CDR2 YFSETQ. There are 14 residues in the CDR3. In DNA, the CDR3 is TGCGCCAGCAGGACCGGGACAGCCAATTCACCCCTCCACTTT. It encodes CASRTGTANSPLHF.

The chain joins TRBV10-2 to TRBJ2-1; 7 nucleotides align to TRBD1. V gave up 3 bases and J gave up 8 bases; unmatched junction bases: 13. The CDR3 is 16 amino acids. Germline CDR1 and CDR2: WSHSY and SAAADI. The CDR3 spells CASSDFLGQSVDEQFF. The CDR3 nucleotides read TGCGCCAGCAGTGATTTCTTGGGACAGTCTGTCGATGAGCAGTTCTTC.

This chain joins TRBV6-2 or TRBV6-3 and TRBJ2-7, with D possibly matching TRBD2 (6 bases). The CDR3 is made up of 18 amino acids. Deletions cut 6 bases from V and 5 bases from J, with 29 bases between. Germline V gene data show CDR1 as MNHEY and CDR2 as SVGEGT. The CDR3 is CASRPAVTVRGSDNEQYF. The CDR3 DNA follows: TGTGCCAGCAGACCTGCGGTCACGGTTCGGGGGAGTGACAACGAGCAGTACTTC.

The J gene is TRBJ2-7, the V gene TRBV1; the table's D gene call, TRBD1, was not cross checked with the DNA. TRBV1 is shown as a pseudogene. The CDR3 spans 16 residues. The CDR3 here is CTSSQVFTGPLYEQYF. CDR3 coding DNA: TGCACCAGCAGCCAAGTGTTCACAGGGCCACTTTACGAGCAGTACTTC.

This chain links TRBV7-9 with TRBJ2-5; 10 positions match TRBD1. CDR1 is SEHNR, CDR2 FQNEAQ, per germline (reference sequence). The CDR3 has 15 amino acids. V trimming: 1 base; J trimming: 5 bases; junction bases outside the gene matches: 4. CDR3 residues: CASSLETGGFETQYF. For the CDR3, the DNA is TGTGCCAGCAGCTTAGAGACAGGGGGCTTCGAGACCCAGTACTTC.

This clone showed up just once. The chain recombines TRBV5-1 with TRBJ2-1; 12 bases map to TRBD2. Trimming removed 0 bases from V and 6 bases from J; junction bases left unmatched: 4. Per germline, CDR1 SGHRS and CDR2 YFSETQ. The CDR3 contains 16 residues. This CDR3 is CASSLVVTSGSNEQFF. The DNA of the CDR3 is TGCGCCAGCAGCTTGGTGGTGACTAGCGGGAGCAATGAGCAGTTCTTC.

The genes are TRBV6-5 and TRBJ2-3; TRBD2 matches 11 bases. There are 13 residues in the CDR3. The V segment lost 6 bases and the J segment 14 bases; nucleotides outside the gene matches: 10. Germline values: CDR1 MNHEY, CDR2 SVGAGI. The CDR3 DNA sequence: TGTGCCAGCAGCTATGATAGCGGGAGGGCCCGGTATTTT. This translates into CASSYDSGRARYF.

This clone was recorded only once. The chain employs TRBV19 and TRBJ2-5; D gene ambiguous. Germline loops: CDR1 LNHDA, CDR2 SQIVND (reference sequence). CDR3 size: 15 residues. V lost 1 base and J 5 bases, leaving 14 bases between the germline ends. The CDR3 region is CASSIAAPTRETQYF. In nucleotides, the CDR3 is TGTGCCAGTAGTATAGCTGCCCCGACGCGGGAGACCCAGTACTTC.

This clone has only a few counts. This chain uses TRBV7-9 with TRBJ1-3, with a tentative D call TRBD1 (6 bases). Trimming took off 5 bases at V and 0 bases at J, with 11 bases between the two ends. The CDR3 runs 15 residues. Germline V CDR1 and CDR2: SEHNR, FQNEAQ (reference sequence). The CDR3 DNA sequence: TGTGCCAGCAGCCGAAGACAGGCCTCTGGAAACACCATATATTTT. This encodes CASSRRQASGNTIYF.

The chain recombines TRBV30 with TRBJ1-6; 7 bases line up with TRBD1. CDR3 length: 15 amino acids. Germline-derived CDR1 and CDR2 are GTSNPN and SVGIG (reference sequence). The V gene end was trimmed by 4 bases and the J gene end by 9 bases; junction bases not matched to a gene: 12. The CDR3 sequence is CAWTSTDRVISPLHF. In DNA form, the CDR3 reads TGTGCCTGGACCAGTACAGACAGGGTGATTTCACCCCTCCACTTT.

The J gene is TRBJ2-1, the V gene TRBV20-1, with 11 bases lining up with TRBD2. Germline lookup yields CDR1 DFQATT and CDR2 SNEGSKA (reference sequence). V lost 3 bases, J lost 6 bases, and 16 bases stayed unmatched. This CDR3 has 18 residues. The CDR3 protein is CSASLGFSGRGPGNEQFF. The CDR3 nucleotides are TGCAGTGCTAGTTTGGGATTTAGCGGGAGGGGTCCGGGCAATGAGCAGTTCTTC.

J is TRBJ2-5 and V is TRBV9; 11 bases fit TRBD2. Looked up from germline, CDR1 is SGDLS and CDR2 is YYNGEE. The CDR3 extends over 15 amino acids. J was trimmed by 5 bases and V by 2 bases; bases with no gene match: 5. The CDR3 is CASSVRLAGRETQYF. In DNA form, the CDR3 reads TGTGCCAGCAGCGTGCGACTAGCGGGACGGGAGACCCAGTACTTC.

The rearrangement uses TRBV19 and TRBJ1-1; 12 bases align to TRBD1. Germline CDR1 and CDR2: LNHDA and SQIVND (reference sequence). Unmatched junction bases numbered 20, after V lost 4 bases and J lost 11 bases. The CDR3 contains 18 residues. CDR3 loop: CASSTGTGGSIGIRGAFF. CDR3 nucleotides: TGTGCCAGTAGTACAGGGACAGGGGGCAGCATCGGTATACGTGGGGCTTTCTTT.

The chain carries TRBV14 and TRBJ2-1, with D possibly being TRBD1 (6 bases). Germline assignment: CDR1 SGHDN and CDR2 FVKESK. V lost 2 bases to trimming and J lost 4 bases, with 15 bases between them. This CDR3 has 16 amino acids. The DNA of the CDR3 is TGTGCCAGCAGCCAAAACAGGGCATACCCTTACAATGAGCAGTTCTTC. It codes for CASSQNRAYPYNEQFF.

The J gene is TRBJ2-7, the V gene TRBV28, with TRBD1 identical over 9 bases. V lost 6 bases to trimming and J lost 6 bases; unmatched junction nucleotides: 12. Germline V gene sequence: CDR1 MDHEN, CDR2 SYDVKM. CDR3 size: 15 residues. The CDR3 region has the DNA TGTGCCAGCAGGGACAGGGGAGTCCCTTCGGTCGAGCAGTACTTC. Translated: CASRDRGVPSVEQYF.

The chain joins TRBV2 to TRBJ2-5, with 12 nucleotides matching TRBD2. V shed 6 bases, J shed 3 bases, and the junction held 2 bases outside the gene matches. CDR1 is SNHLY and CDR2 is FYNNEI in the germline V gene. The CDR3 runs to 14 residues. The CDR3 nucleotides read TGTGCCAGCAGAGGACTAGCGGGGAAAGAGACCCAGTACTTC. This translates into CASRGLAGKETQYF.